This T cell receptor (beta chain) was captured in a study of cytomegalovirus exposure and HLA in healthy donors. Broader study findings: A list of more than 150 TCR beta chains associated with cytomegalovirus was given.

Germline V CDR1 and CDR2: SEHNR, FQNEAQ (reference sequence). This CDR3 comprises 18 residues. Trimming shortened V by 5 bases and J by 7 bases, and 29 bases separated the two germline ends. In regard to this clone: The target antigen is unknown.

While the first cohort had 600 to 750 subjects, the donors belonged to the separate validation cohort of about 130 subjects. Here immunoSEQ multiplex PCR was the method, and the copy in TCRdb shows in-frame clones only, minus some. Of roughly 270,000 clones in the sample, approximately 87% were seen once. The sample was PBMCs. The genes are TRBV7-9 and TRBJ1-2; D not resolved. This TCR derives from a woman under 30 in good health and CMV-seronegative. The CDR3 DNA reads TGTGCCAGCAGCCCTAGTAAGCCCCCCTGGAGTCGGGTATTTGGCTACACCTTC. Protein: CASSPSKPPWSRVFGYTF.